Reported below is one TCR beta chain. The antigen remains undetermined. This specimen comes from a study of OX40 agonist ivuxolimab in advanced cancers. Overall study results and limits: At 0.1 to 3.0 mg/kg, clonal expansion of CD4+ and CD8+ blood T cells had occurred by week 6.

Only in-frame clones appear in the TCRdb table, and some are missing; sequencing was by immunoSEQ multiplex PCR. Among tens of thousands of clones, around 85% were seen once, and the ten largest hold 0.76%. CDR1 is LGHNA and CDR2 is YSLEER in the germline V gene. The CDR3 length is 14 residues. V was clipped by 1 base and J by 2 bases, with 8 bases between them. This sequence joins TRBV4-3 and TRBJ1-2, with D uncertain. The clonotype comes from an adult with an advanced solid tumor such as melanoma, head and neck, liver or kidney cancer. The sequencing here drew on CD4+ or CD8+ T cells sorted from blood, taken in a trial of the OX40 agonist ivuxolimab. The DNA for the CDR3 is TGCGCCAGCAGCCAAGGGCCCCAAAACTATGGCTACACCTTC. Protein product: CASSQGPQNYGYTF.